These 29 T cell receptor beta chains came from one sample sequenced in a study of Tregs in tolerant kidney transplant recipients. Repertoires were generated with immunoSEQ multiplex PCR, while TCRdb's copy carries only in-frame clones and drops some. The sample yields some 56,000 clones, approximately 90% seen once. Related graft donors supplied nonmyeloablative bone marrow transplants, and mixed chimerism was transient. Sequencing used CD8+ T cells from blood (PBMCs), obtained 24 months after the transplant. These receptor sequences come from a human patient who received a combined kidney and bone marrow transplant. These T cells may partly come from the graft donor.

The chain is built from TRBV4-3 and TRBJ2-7; possibly TRBD1 for D (5 bases). Deletions cut 1 base from V and 0 bases from J, with 7 bases between. The CDR3 length is 14 residues. The germline gives CDR1 LGHNA, CDR2 YSLEER. CDR3 loop: CASSQGTYSYEQYF. The CDR3 DNA reads as TGCGCCAGCAGCCAAGGGACATACTCCTACGAGCAGTACTTC.

The CDR3 DNA sequence: TGTGCCAGCAGCTTAGGCCCCGGACTAGGACGAGAGCGTGAGCAGTTCTTC. Its protein is CASSLGPGLGREREQFF. The rearrangement uses TRBV13 and TRBJ2-1; the match to TRBD2 covers 7 bases. CDR3 length equals 17 residues. V dropped 0 bases and J dropped 9; count of bases not matched to a gene: 14. In germline, CDR1 is PRHDT, CDR2 FYEKMQ (reference sequence).

The chain combines TRBV14 with TRBJ1-1; no firm D call. Germline V gene data show CDR1 as SGHDN and CDR2 as FVKESK. Trimming took 1 base from V and 2 from J, leaving 5 bases between them. The CDR3 has 13 amino acids. The CDR3 is CASSQVINTEAFF. The CDR3 DNA reads as TGTGCCAGCAGCCAAGTCATCAACACTGAAGCTTTCTTT.

This rearrangement joins TRBV4-1 to TRBJ2-5, with 8 nucleotides matching TRBD2. This CDR3 contains 17 residues. The germline CDR1 and CDR2 sequences are MGHRA and YSYEKL. The ends lost 0 bases at V and 1 base at J; junction bases unmatched: 7. CDR3 amino acids: CASSQETAGGFQETQYF. The DNA for the CDR3 is TGCGCCAGCAGCCAAGAAACGGCGGGGGGATTCCAAGAGACCCAGTACTTC.

This chain connects TRBV5-6 to TRBJ2-1; the D gene is possibly TRBD1 (6 bases). Between the trimmed V and J ends, which lost 5 bases and 6 bases, there was a span of 12 bases. The germline CDR1 and CDR2 sequences are SGHDT and YYEEEE. The CDR3 length is 13 residues. The CDR3 spells CASRLKQGNEQFF. As DNA, the CDR3 is TGTGCCAGCAGACTGAAACAGGGCAATGAGCAGTTCTTC.

This chain links TRBV7-2 with TRBJ2-3; D remains unclear. The V gene's germline CDR1 is SGHTA and CDR2 FQGNSA. The CDR3 spans 11 residues. V was pared by 1 base and J by 14 bases, with 10 bases between. CDR3 loop: CASSLGLAVYF. The CDR3 nucleotides read TGTGCCAGCAGCTTAGGTTTGGCCGTGTATTTT.

Only one count was recorded for this clone. V usage is TRBV9 and J usage is TRBJ2-1; no clear D. The CDR3 covers 13 residues. Per germline, CDR1 SGDLS and CDR2 YYNGEE. V shed 2 bases and J shed 7 bases, with 10 bases lying between them. The CDR3 sequence: CASSVQFPNEQFF. CDR3 in DNA: TGTGCCAGCAGCGTTCAGTTTCCAAATGAGCAGTTCTTC.

This clone was counted once. The gene calls are TRBV18 and TRBJ1-2; no clear D. This CDR3 has 17 amino acids. Trimming removed 3 bases at V and 2 bases at J, with 19 bases between. The germline V gene has CDR1 KGHSH and CDR2 LQKENI. DNA of the CDR3: TGTGCCAGCTCACCGGCCGGGTTAAGGAGGGCAAACTATGGCTACACCTTC. Its translation: CASSPAGLRRANYGYTF.

The chain uses TRBV29-1 and TRBJ2-1; 9 nucleotides agree with TRBD2. CDR1 is SQVTM and CDR2 is ANQGSEA in the germline V gene. CDR3 length: 14 residues. V shed 6 bases and J 6 bases; nucleotides not matched to a gene: 9. The CDR3 is CSVRGGRARNEQFF. Written as DNA, the CDR3 is TGCAGCGTGAGGGGCGGGAGGGCCCGCAATGAGCAGTTCTTC.

The rearrangement joins TRBV9 to TRBJ2-1; D is unclear. This CDR3 is built from 12 residues. Looked up from germline, CDR1 is SGDLS and CDR2 is YYNGEE. V was shortened by 0 bases and J by 7 bases, with 5 bases between the two germline ends. CDR3 region: CASSVASNEQFF. As DNA, the CDR3 is TGTGCCAGCAGCGTAGCTAGTAATGAGCAGTTCTTC.

As DNA, the CDR3 is TGTGCCAGCAGTTACTCGACCGGGAGGGAGACCCAGTACTTC. Translating it yields CASSYSTGRETQYF. This rearrangement joins TRBV6-5 to TRBJ2-5, with 7 bases matching TRBD2. The CDR3 sequence is 14 residues long. Per germline, CDR1 MNHEY and CDR2 SVGAGI. V was clipped by 0 bases and J by 5 bases; unmatched bases: 3.

The V call is TRBV5-6, the J call TRBJ2-3, with 8 bases matching TRBD2. V dropped 0 bases and J dropped 5; count of bases not matched to a gene: 11. CDR1 and CDR2 from the germline V gene are SGHDT and YYEEEE. CDR3 length: 17 amino acids. The CDR3 reads CASSLGIASGLGDTQYF. CDR3 coding DNA: TGTGCCAGCAGCTTGGGGATCGCTAGCGGGTTAGGAGATACGCAGTATTTT. Drawing the rest from reference TRBV5-6 and TRBJ2-3, the complete variable domain is DAGVTQSPTHLIKTRGQQVTLRCSPKSGHDTVSWYQQALGQGPQFIFQYYEEEERQRGNFPDRFSGHQFPNYSSELNVNALLLGDSALYLCASSLGIASGLGDTQYFGPGTRLTVL.

In this sample, this clone turned up a few times. V and J are TRBV14 and TRBJ2-1; TRBD2 is a possible D gene (5 bases). CDR1 and CDR2 from the germline V gene are SGHDN and FVKESK. The CDR3 consists of 13 residues. Trimming shortened V by 1 base and J by 10 bases, and 11 bases separated the two germline ends. The CDR3 here is CASSQANSAEQFF. The CDR3 DNA reads TGTGCCAGCAGCCAAGCTAATAGCGCCGAGCAGTTCTTC.

The rearrangement links TRBV5-6 to TRBJ2-5; D call uncertain. From germline, CDR1 is SGHDT and CDR2 YYEEEE. The CDR3 totals 14 residues. V was cut by 2 bases and J by 7 bases, with 15 bases left in between. CDR3 region: CASSLDEVLGTQYF. The CDR3 region has the DNA TGTGCCAGCAGCTTAGATGAGGTCCTGGGGACCCAGTACTTC.

Concerning this clone itself: One end of the junction fails to match germline, which may point to a read error. V gene TRBV5-4 combines with J gene TRBJ1-2; unclear D gene. The CDR3 is made up of 12 amino acids. Germline V gene sequence: CDR1 SGHNT, CDR2 YYREEE (reference sequence). CDR3 protein: CAGSWGGNGYTF. The CDR3 nucleotides read TGTGCCGGCAGCTGGGGAGGTAATGGCTACACCTTC.

The V call is TRBV11-3, the J call TRBJ1-1; the match to TRBD1 covers 7 bases. The junction had 9 bases not matched to a gene; V was cut back by 4 bases and J by 4 bases. This CDR3 spans 15 amino acids. From germline, CDR1 is SGHNT and CDR2 YENEEA. The DNA of the CDR3 is TGTGCCAGCAGCTCGCAGACAGGGTCCCGCACTGAAGCTTTCTTT. Protein: CASSSQTGSRTEAFF.

As regards this clone: Other nucleotide sequences in the sample specify the same CDR3. The chain has TRBV19 and TRBJ2-7; 8 nucleotides agree with TRBD1. Germline CDR1 LNHDA, CDR2 SQIVND (reference sequence). This CDR3 is 14 amino acids long. Losses at the gene ends were 5 bases for V and 2 bases for J; bases not matched to a gene: 5. This chain's CDR3 is CASSAGTGAYEQYF. In DNA form, the CDR3 reads TGTGCCAGTAGTGCCGGGACAGGAGCCTACGAGCAGTACTTC.

The chain joins TRBV7-9 to TRBJ1-3; D is unresolved. CDR3 length: 14 residues. Germline V gene sequence: CDR1 SEHNR, CDR2 FQNEAQ (reference sequence). Trimming stripped 1 base from V and 3 bases from J, with 7 bases between. Here the CDR3 DNA reads TGTGCCAGCAGCTTAGTGGGGAGTGGAAACACCATATATTTT. It yields the protein CASSLVGSGNTIYF.

This chain links TRBV13 with TRBJ2-7, with D tentatively TRBD2 (5 bases). Germline assignment: CDR1 PRHDT and CDR2 FYEKMQ (reference sequence). V was trimmed by 4 bases and J by 1 base, leaving 11 bases between them. The CDR3 length is 14 residues. The CDR3 region has the DNA TGTGCCAGCAGCTCCTGGACTGCGTCCTACGAGCAGTACTTC. Its protein is CASSSWTASYEQYF.

The gene calls are TRBV28 and TRBJ2-1; TRBD1 matches at 9 bases. This CDR3 contains 17 residues. V shed 7 bases and J 6 bases; nucleotides not matched to a gene: 16. Germline V gene lookup returns CDR1 MDHEN and CDR2 SYDVKM. The CDR3 protein is CASTGVPGTGWGNEQFF. The CDR3 DNA sequence: TGTGCCAGCACTGGAGTTCCCGGGACAGGGTGGGGCAATGAGCAGTTCTTC.

The rearrangement joins TRBV5-1 to TRBJ2-1; 10 bases line up with TRBD2. The V gene end was trimmed by 5 bases and the J gene end by 4 bases; junction bases not matched to a gene: 6. Germline CDR1 SGHRS, CDR2 YFSETQ. The CDR3 consists of 15 residues. The CDR3: CASSVTSGDYNEQFF. CDR3 in DNA: TGCGCCAGCAGTGTCACTAGCGGGGATTACAATGAGCAGTTCTTC. Together with reference TRBV5-1 and TRBJ2-1, the CDR3 gives the full variable domain: KAGVTQTPRYLIKTRGQQVTLSCSPISGHRSVSWYQQTPGQGLQFLFEYFSETQRNKGNFPGRFSGRQFSNSRSEMNVSTLELGDSALYLCASSVTSGDYNEQFFGPGTRLTVL.

V is TRBV27 and J is TRBJ2-1; TRBD2 is a possible D gene (6 bases). The V end lost 4 bases, the J end lost 8 bases, and 18 bases lay between the germline ends. Germline V lookup: CDR1 MNHEY, CDR2 SMNVEV (reference sequence). The CDR3 has 15 residues. In nucleotides, the CDR3 is TGTGCCAGCAGTTCCCCGGGACTTAGCTTTTATGAGCAGTTCTTC. Translating gives CASSSPGLSFYEQFF.

As for this clone: Compared with germline, one end of the junction differs, possibly owing to a read error. The CDR3 reads CSVEGQGFYNEQFF. CDR3 nucleotides: TGCAGCGTAGAAGGACAGGGGTTCTACAATGAGCAGTTCTTC. The chain couples TRBV29-1 to TRBJ2-1, with 9 bases lining up with TRBD1. Germline values: CDR1 SQVTM, CDR2 ANQGSEA. This CDR3 has 14 amino acids.

The chain carries TRBV9 and TRBJ2-1; 11 bases agree with TRBD2. From germline, CDR1 is SGDLS and CDR2 YYNGEE. Trimming at V came to 4 bases and at J to 6 bases, leaving 6 bases not matched to a gene. This CDR3 is 15 amino acids long. For the CDR3, the DNA is TGTGCCAGCAGCTTTACTAGCGGGAGCGGCAATGAGCAGTTCTTC. Translating gives CASSFTSGSGNEQFF.

The genes are TRBV28 and TRBJ2-7, with 8 positions matching TRBD1. The CDR3 sequence is 14 residues long. Germline values: CDR1 MDHEN, CDR2 SYDVKM. V gave up 3 bases and J gave up 7 bases; unmatched junction bases: 8. The CDR3 loop reads CASSLMQGASEQYF. CDR3 nucleotides: TGTGCCAGCAGTTTGATGCAGGGGGCTTCAGAGCAGTACTTC.

The gene calls are TRBV7-9 and TRBJ2-1, with a possible D match to TRBD2 (6 bases). CDR1 is SEHNR and CDR2 is FQNEAQ in the germline V gene (reference sequence). The CDR3 loop spans 16 amino acids. V lost 10 bases and J 5 bases, leaving 24 bases between the germline ends. The DNA for the CDR3 is TGTGCCAACCCCCCTGGGGGAATAGCGGAGAACAATGAGCAGTTCTTC. It is translated as CANPPGGIAENNEQFF.

The chain carries TRBV29-1 and TRBJ2-7, with D possibly TRBD1 on 6 matching bases. With 4 bases removed from V and 5 bases from J, the gap between germline ends came to 9 bases. Looked up from germline, CDR1 is SQVTM and CDR2 is ANQGSEA. CDR3 length: 11 residues. CDR3 protein: CSVAQGHEQYF. For the CDR3, the DNA is TGCAGCGTTGCACAGGGCCACGAGCAGTACTTC.

The rearrangement uses TRBV18 and TRBJ2-1, with D maybe TRBD2 (5 bases). The V end was cut by 3 bases, the J end by 8 bases, with 11 bases between. The CDR3 sequence is 13 residues long. The germline gives CDR1 KGHSH, CDR2 LQKENI. CDR3 nucleotides: TGTGCCAGCTCACCCCCGAGCGGCTATGAGCAGTTCTTC. This gives the protein CASSPPSGYEQFF.

The V call is TRBV5-6, the J call TRBJ1-5; tentatively, D is TRBD1 (5 bases). V lost 5 bases and J lost 4, with 13 bases in between. CDR1 SGHDT and CDR2 YYEEEE come from the germline V gene. CDR3 size: 14 residues. The CDR3 spells CASRPSGGNQPQHF. The CDR3 coding sequence is TGTGCCAGCAGGCCAAGCGGGGGAAATCAGCCCCAGCATTTT.